This T cell receptor beta chain was retrieved from a study of response to subunit inactivated influenza vaccine. General observations from the study: That few new T cells are recruited by each seasonal influenza vaccination was the authors' suggestion.

Concerning this clonotype itself: Its antigen remains unknown.

V lost 5 bases to trimming and J lost 10 bases, with 12 bases between them. CDR1 SEHNR and CDR2 FQNEAQ come from the germline V gene (reference sequence). The CDR3 is made up of 12 amino acids. TCRdb itself ran the RT-PCR reads through MiXCR, one entry per CDR3 protein. The table has hundreds of thousands of distinct CDR3 sequences, 21% seen once. The sequencing here drew on PBMCs from blood, taken about 20 months after vaccination. The source of this sequence is a man aged 50 to 69 who received an inactivated influenza vaccine. The rearrangement links TRBV7-9 to TRBJ2-1; D is possibly TRBD2 (5 bases). CDR3 in DNA: TGTGCCAGCAGCCCATCACTAGGGGAGCAGTTCTTC. Translating gives CASSPSLGEQFF.